The clone carrying this T cell receptor (beta chain) was found a few times. The V gene's germline CDR1 is MGHRA and CDR2 YSYEKL. The V gene lost 1 base and the J gene lost 5 bases, with 17 bases spanning the gap. This CDR3 has 16 amino acids. As it was prepared, the TCRbeta library received unique molecular identifiers. A single record per CDR3 protein comes from TCRdb applying MiXCR to the PCR reads. The table records a few hundred thousand distinct CDR3 sequences, roughly 22% of them present only once. These data originate in a study of T-cell reconstitution after alpha-beta-depleted transplantation in children.

This receptor was obtained from a human donor who donated a stem cell graft to a child with acute myeloid leukemia. The source was PBMCs from the stem cell graft donor, collected from the stem cell graft. The chain is built from TRBV4-1 and TRBJ1-1, with D uncertain. The CDR3 bases are TGCGCCAGCAGCCAAGTACGTATCGGAGAGGGTACTGAAGCTTTCTTT. Translated, it gives CASSQVRIGEGTEAFF.